Listed below are T cell receptor beta chains from one sample, sequenced in a study of cytomegalovirus exposure and HLA in healthy donors. TCRdb keeps only in-frame clones here, not all; method: immunoSEQ multiplex PCR. The sample carries fewer than 120,000 clones, about 80% recorded once. The sample was PBMCs. The receptors were gathered from a woman in her sixties or seventies in good health and CMV-seropositive. The CDR3 runs from the conserved cysteine through the conserved F or W. D genes are given only for firm matches. Only some rows state a clone size, as once, few, many or a class for expanded clones.

V gene	D gene	J gene	clone size	CDR3 protein	CDR3 DNA
TRBV29-1	TRBD1	TRBJ2-1	NA	CSVPGGSSYNEQFF	TGCAGCGTTCCAGGGGGAAGCTCCTACAATGAGCAGTTCTTC
TRBV6-5	NA	TRBJ1-6	NA	CASSRVDSPLHF	TGTGCCAGCAGTCGAGTGGATTCACCCCTCCACTTT
TRBV7-9	NA	TRBJ2-7	once	CASSVIAYEQYF	TGTGCCAGCAGCGTAATAGCGTACGAGCAGTACTTC
TRBV7-9	TRBD1	TRBJ2-7	NA	CSSSWTGYEQYF	TGTTCCAGCAGCTGGACAGGGTACGAGCAGTACTTC
TRBV10-3	TRBD1	TRBJ1-5	NA	CAISGTWAGGADSQPQHF	TGTGCCATCAGTGGGACTTGGGCAGGGGGCGCGGACTCCCAGCCCCAGCATTTT
TRBV19	TRBD1	TRBJ1-3	NA	CASSYGTVSGNTIYF	TGTGCCAGTAGCTACGGGACAGTCTCTGGAAACACCATATATTTT
TRBV5-6	NA	TRBJ1-1	few	CASSSQGMAAFF	TGTGCCAGCAGCTCGCAGGGGATGGCGGCTTTCTTT
TRBV20-1	NA	TRBJ1-2	NA	CSAKRGFGYTF	TGCAGTGCTAAGCGAGGGTTCGGCTACACCTTC
TRBV9	TRBD2	TRBJ2-7	NA	CASSPRGLAGGSYEQYF	TGTGCCAGCAGCCCCCGAGGACTAGCGGGAGGCTCTTACGAGCAGTACTTC
TRBV7-8	TRBD1	TRBJ1-6	NA	CASSLSGGNSPLHF	TGTGCCAGCAGCTTATCAGGGGGAAATTCACCCCTCCACTTT
TRBV9	TRBD2	TRBJ2-1	few	CASSAREGAYNEQFF	TGTGCCAGCAGCGCGAGGGAGGGAGCTTACAATGAGCAGTTCTTC
TRBV4-1	NA	TRBJ2-7	NA	CASSPTLGYEQYF	TGCGCCAGCAGCCCGACATTGGGCTACGAGCAGTACTTC
TRBV18	NA	TRBJ1-4	NA	CASSQTVANGEKLFF	TGTGCCAGCTCGCAGACAGTCGCAAATGGTGAAAAACTGTTTTTT
TRBV6-5	NA	TRBJ1-2	NA	CASSSRDSNGGYTF	TGTGCCAGCAGTTCCAGAGACAGTAACGGGGGCTACACCTTC
TRBV6-6	TRBD2	TRBJ2-7	NA	CASTLEASGTLEQYF	TGTGCCAGCACCCTAGAAGCTAGCGGGACTTTGGAGCAGTACTTC
TRBV6-1	NA	TRBJ1-2	NA	CASSEGGGLHYGYTF	TGTGCCAGCAGTGAAGGCGGGGGGCTGCACTATGGCTACACCTTC
TRBV7-7	NA	TRBJ2-5	NA	CASSLGYQETQYF	TGTGCCAGCAGCCTCGGGTACCAAGAGACCCAGTACTTC
TRBV2	NA	TRBJ2-1	NA	CASSEALLVGDEQFF	TGTGCCAGCAGTGAAGCGCTTCTAGTAGGGGATGAGCAGTTCTTC
TRBV6-5	TRBD2	TRBJ2-1	NA	CGAGVLNEQFF	TGTGGAGCGGGAGTCCTAAATGAGCAGTTCTTC
TRBV6-5	NA	TRBJ2-5	NA	CASSVQGSLGGTQYF	TGTGCCAGCAGCGTACAGGGCAGCCTGGGTGGGACCCAGTACTTC
TRBV28	TRBD2	TRBJ2-7	NA	CASGGREASYEQYF	TGTGCCAGCGGGGGGCGGGAGGCCTCCTACGAGCAGTACTTC
TRBV7-9	NA	TRBJ2-3	NA	CSSSPPLGGATDTQYF	TGTTCCAGCAGCCCGCCGCTGGGGGGGGCCACAGATACGCAGTATTTT
TRBV9	TRBD1	TRBJ2-7	NA	CASSVSRDRGNEQYF	TGTGCCAGCAGCGTATCGCGGGACAGGGGGAACGAGCAGTACTTC
TRBV28	TRBD1	TRBJ2-5	NA	CASSSGTGVGETQYF	TGTGCCAGCAGTTCCGGGACAGGGGTTGGGGAGACCCAGTACTTC
TRBV9	NA	TRBJ1-4	NA	CASSPAATANEKLFF	TGTGCCAGCAGCCCCGCAGCCACAGCTAATGAAAAACTGTTTTTT
TRBV7-9	NA	TRBJ2-2	NA	CSSSQVSSTGELFF	TGTTCCAGCAGCCAGGTATCAAGCACCGGGGAGCTGTTTTTT
TRBV9	TRBD2	TRBJ2-1	NA	CASSSQTSGSYYNEQFF	TGTGCCAGCAGCTCGCAGACTAGCGGGAGTTACTACAATGAGCAGTTCTTC
TRBV5-1	NA	TRBJ2-7	NA	CASRRTRDTVVVPYEQYF	TGCGCCAGCAGACGTACCCGGGACACCGTAGTGGTTCCCTACGAGCAGTACTTC
TRBV5-1	TRBD2	TRBJ2-1	NA	CASSPLAGGANEQFF	TGCGCCAGCAGCCCCCTAGCGGGAGGGGCCAATGAGCAGTTCTTC
TRBV5-1	TRBD1	TRBJ1-3	NA	CASSEGQGNSGNTIYF	TGCGCCAGCAGCGAAGGACAGGGGAACTCTGGAAACACCATATATTTT
TRBV7-9	TRBD2	TRBJ2-1	NA	CASSTERENNEQFF	TGTGCCAGCAGTACCGAGCGGGAAAACAATGAGCAGTTCTTC
TRBV9	TRBD1	TRBJ2-1	NA	CASSIRDRGDHEQFF	TGTGCCAGCAGCATCCGGGACAGGGGGGACCATGAGCAGTTCTTC
TRBV30	NA	TRBJ2-7	NA	CAWRGTVTYEQYF	TGTGCCTGGAGAGGGACTGTAACCTACGAGCAGTACTTC